This is a list of T cell receptor beta chains from one sample in a study of a mutant IDH1 vaccine in newly diagnosed glioma. Their cognate antigens are unknown. Some clones are missing from TCRdb's copy, which holds only in-frame ones; the method was immunoSEQ multiplex PCR. The sample holds 35,000 to 50,000 clones, more than 85% seen once. Sequencing was performed on PBMCs, taken from a glioma patient whose treatment included an IDH1 peptide vaccine. The receptors were sampled from a man aged 50 to 60 with glioma. The CDR3 runs from the conserved cysteine through the conserved F or W. The D gene is left open where the match is weak. The listing skips clone size in some rows; elsewhere it reads once, few, many or a size class.

v_gene: TRBV25-1
abundance: once
j_gene: TRBJ1-1
d_gene: TRBD1
CDR3aa: CASSEGAGGKAFF
CDR3nt: TGTGCCAGCAGTGAAGGGGCAGGGGGCAAAGCTTTCTTT

v_gene: TRBV2
abundance: .
j_gene: TRBJ2-7
d_gene: TRBD2
CDR3aa: CASSEALSSGSYEQYF
CDR3nt: TGTGCCAGCAGTGAAGCGCTTTCTAGCGGCTCCTACGAGCAGTACTTC

v_gene: TRBV5-5
abundance: .
j_gene: TRBJ1-3
d_gene: .
CDR3aa: CASSLTAISGNTIYF
CDR3nt: TGTGCCAGCAGCTTGACAGCGATCTCTGGAAACACCATATATTTT

v_gene: TRBV5-6
abundance: .
j_gene: TRBJ1-2
d_gene: .
CDR3aa: CASRRQAYGYTF
CDR3nt: TGTGCCAGCAGACGACAGGCCTATGGCTACACCTTC

v_gene: TRBV13
abundance: .
j_gene: TRBJ1-2
d_gene: .
CDR3aa: CASSPSQGVYGYTF
CDR3nt: TGTGCCAGCAGCCCATCACAGGGAGTCTATGGCTACACCTTC

v_gene: TRBV7-2
abundance: .
j_gene: TRBJ1-5
d_gene: .
CDR3aa: CASSHNAIDQPQHF
CDR3nt: TGTGCCAGCAGCCACAACGCGATCGATCAGCCCCAGCATTTT

v_gene: TRBV9
abundance: .
j_gene: TRBJ2-2
d_gene: TRBD2
CDR3aa: CASSLSSGGKSGELFF
CDR3nt: TGTGCCAGCAGCTTGTCTAGCGGGGGGAAGTCCGGGGAGCTGTTTTTT

v_gene: TRBV10-3
abundance: .
j_gene: TRBJ1-1
d_gene: TRBD1
CDR3aa: CAISEDRGRGAFF
CDR3nt: TGTGCCATCAGTGAAGACAGGGGGCGAGGAGCTTTCTTT

v_gene: TRBV14
abundance: .
j_gene: TRBJ1-4
d_gene: .
CDR3aa: CASSQPTGRLNEKLFF
CDR3nt: TGTGCCAGCAGCCAACCGACAGGCCGGCTTAATGAAAAACTGTTTTTT

v_gene: TRBV5-6
abundance: once
j_gene: TRBJ1-4
d_gene: .
CDR3aa: CASSLQGINEKLFF
CDR3nt: TGTGCCAGCAGCTTGCAAGGGATTAATGAAAAACTGTTTTTT

v_gene: TRBV6-5
abundance: .
j_gene: TRBJ2-2
d_gene: .
CDR3aa: CASSYRRDWGGELFF
CDR3nt: TGTGCCAGCAGTTACAGGAGGGATTGGGGCGGGGAGCTGTTTTTT

v_gene: TRBV6-5
abundance: .
j_gene: TRBJ1-2
d_gene: .
CDR3aa: CASSFRAAYGYTF
CDR3nt: TGTGCCAGCAGCTTCCGGGCCGCCTATGGCTACACCTTC

v_gene: TRBV2
abundance: .
j_gene: TRBJ2-4
d_gene: TRBD2
CDR3aa: CASSFREGRDIQYF
CDR3nt: TGTGCCAGCAGTTTCAGGGAGGGTAGAGACATTCAGTACTTC

v_gene: TRBV4-2
abundance: .
j_gene: TRBJ1-2
d_gene: .
CDR3aa: CASTYDPSNGYTF
CDR3nt: TGTGCCAGCACCTACGACCCGAGTAATGGCTACACCTTC

v_gene: TRBV11-2
abundance: once
j_gene: TRBJ1-6
d_gene: TRBD1
CDR3aa: CASSFRGQLDSPLHF
CDR3nt: TGTGCCAGCAGCTTTAGGGGGCAACTAGATTCACCCCTCCACTTT

v_gene: TRBV7-2
abundance: .
j_gene: TRBJ2-1
d_gene: .
CDR3aa: CASTRRTTTRNEQFF
CDR3nt: TGTGCCAGCACCCGGAGGACCACTACTCGCAATGAGCAGTTCTTC

v_gene: TRBV19
abundance: .
j_gene: TRBJ2-7
d_gene: TRBD1
CDR3aa: CASSTGQGYEQYF
CDR3nt: TGTGCCAGTAGTACCGGACAGGGGTACGAGCAGTACTTC

v_gene: TRBV5-6
abundance: .
j_gene: TRBJ2-1
d_gene: .
CDR3aa: CASSLRRGGQFF
CDR3nt: TGTGCCAGCAGCTTGAGGAGGGGGGGACAGTTCTTC

v_gene: TRBV28
abundance: .
j_gene: TRBJ2-3
d_gene: TRBD1
CDR3aa: CASSLLGDRGTDTQYF
CDR3nt: TGTGCCAGCAGTTTGCTTGGGGACAGGGGAACAGATACGCAGTATTTT

v_gene: TRBV14
abundance: .
j_gene: TRBJ2-1
d_gene: .
CDR3aa: CASSQGRIAYNEQFF
CDR3nt: TGTGCCAGCAGCCAAGGTCGTATCGCTTACAATGAGCAGTTCTTC

v_gene: TRBV10-2
abundance: .
j_gene: TRBJ2-5
d_gene: .
CDR3aa: CASSEHGYQETQYF
CDR3nt: TGCGCCAGCAGTGAGCACGGATACCAAGAGACCCAGTACTTC

v_gene: TRBV11-2
abundance: .
j_gene: TRBJ2-7
d_gene: .
CDR3aa: CASSLGGGVGSYEQYF
CDR3nt: TGTGCCAGCAGCTTAGGAGGCGGGGTGGGCTCCTACGAGCAGTACTTC

v_gene: TRBV7-2
abundance: .
j_gene: TRBJ1-1
d_gene: TRBD1
CDR3aa: CASSVADRAHTEAFF
CDR3nt: TGTGCCAGCAGCGTAGCCGACAGGGCACACACTGAAGCTTTCTTT

v_gene: TRBV7-9
abundance: .
j_gene: TRBJ1-1
d_gene: TRBD1
CDR3aa: CASSSWAGQSSEAFF
CDR3nt: TGTGCCAGCAGCTCTTGGGCGGGACAGAGTTCTGAAGCTTTCTTT

v_gene: TRBV6-1
abundance: .
j_gene: TRBJ1-5
d_gene: TRBD1
CDR3aa: CATGTGGINQPQHF
CDR3nt: TGTGCCACCGGGACAGGGGGGATCAATCAGCCCCAGCATTTT

v_gene: TRBV28
abundance: .
j_gene: TRBJ2-7
d_gene: TRBD1
CDR3aa: CASSLSPGDRGQYEQYF
CDR3nt: TGTGCCAGCAGTCTCTCCCCAGGGGACAGGGGGCAATACGAGCAGTACTTC

v_gene: TRBV6-6
abundance: .
j_gene: TRBJ2-4
d_gene: .
CDR3aa: CASSSRAEKNIQYF
CDR3nt: TGTGCCAGCAGTAGCCGGGCCGAAAAAAACATTCAGTACTTC

v_gene: TRBV29-1
abundance: .
j_gene: TRBJ2-3
d_gene: .
CDR3aa: CSVDSSTDTQYF
CDR3nt: TGCAGCGTTGATTCTAGCACAGATACGCAGTATTTT

v_gene: TRBV4-3
abundance: .
j_gene: TRBJ1-2
d_gene: .
CDR3aa: CASSQEVFTPLHGYTF
CDR3nt: TGCGCCAGCAGCCAAGAGGTCTTCACGCCTTTGCATGGCTACACCTTC

v_gene: TRBV6-6
abundance: .
j_gene: TRBJ2-7
d_gene: TRBD2
CDR3aa: CASSYSTSGKYEQYF
CDR3nt: TGTGCCAGCAGTTACTCGACTAGCGGGAAATACGAGCAGTACTTC

v_gene: TRBV19
abundance: .
j_gene: TRBJ1-2
d_gene: .
CDR3aa: CASSTQGRQTYGYTF
CDR3nt: TGTGCCAGTAGCACCCAGGGGCGGCAGACCTATGGCTACACCTTC

v_gene: TRBV7-9
abundance: .
j_gene: TRBJ2-5
d_gene: TRBD2
CDR3aa: CASSLGRGETQYF
CDR3nt: TGTGCCAGCAGCTTGGGGAGGGGAGAGACCCAGTACTTC

v_gene: TRBV4-2
abundance: .
j_gene: TRBJ2-7
d_gene: .
CDR3aa: CASSYIGTYEQYF
CDR3nt: TGTGCCAGCAGCTATATCGGGACCTACGAGCAGTACTTC

v_gene: TRBV6-5
abundance: few
j_gene: TRBJ2-2
d_gene: .
CDR3aa: CASTRGFTGELFF
CDR3nt: TGTGCCAGCACCAGGGGTTTCACCGGGGAGCTGTTTTTT

v_gene: TRBV2
abundance: .
j_gene: TRBJ1-5
d_gene: .
CDR3aa: CASSEGAVSNQPQHF
CDR3nt: TGTGCCAGCAGTGAAGGGGCAGTTAGCAATCAGCCCCAGCATTTT

v_gene: TRBV4-1
abundance: .
j_gene: TRBJ1-5
d_gene: TRBD1
CDR3aa: CASSQAETGRPQHF
CDR3nt: TGCGCCAGCAGCCAGGCGGAGACAGGGCGTCCCCAGCATTTT